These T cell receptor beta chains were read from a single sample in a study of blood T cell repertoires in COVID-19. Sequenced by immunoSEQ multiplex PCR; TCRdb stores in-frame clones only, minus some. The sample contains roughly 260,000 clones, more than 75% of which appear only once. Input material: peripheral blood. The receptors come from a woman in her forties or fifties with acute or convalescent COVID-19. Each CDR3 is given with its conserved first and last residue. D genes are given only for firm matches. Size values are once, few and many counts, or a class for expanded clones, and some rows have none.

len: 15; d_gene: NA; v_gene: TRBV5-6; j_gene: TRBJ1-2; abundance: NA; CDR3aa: CASSFTGARGYGYTF; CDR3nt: TGTGCCAGCAGCTTTACCGGAGCTCGCGGCTATGGCTACACCTTC
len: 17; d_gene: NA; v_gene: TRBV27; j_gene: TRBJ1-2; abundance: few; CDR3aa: CASRSRQDVISGVGYTF; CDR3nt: TGTGCCAGCAGATCCAGACAGGATGTCATTTCAGGGGTTGGCTACACCTTC
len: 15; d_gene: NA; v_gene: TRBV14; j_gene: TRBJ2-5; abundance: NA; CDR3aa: CASSQARRWSETQYF; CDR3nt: TGTGCCAGCAGCCAAGCTAGGAGATGGAGCGAGACCCAGTACTTC
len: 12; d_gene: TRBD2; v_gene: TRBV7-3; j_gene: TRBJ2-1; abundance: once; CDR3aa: CASSQTSGEQFF; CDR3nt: TGTGCCAGCAGCCAAACTAGCGGTGAGCAGTTCTTC
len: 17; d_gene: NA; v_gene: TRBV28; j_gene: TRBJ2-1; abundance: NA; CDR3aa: CASSLRQQMSSYNEQFF; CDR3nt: TGTGCCAGCAGTTTAAGGCAACAGATGAGCTCCTACAATGAGCAGTTCTTC
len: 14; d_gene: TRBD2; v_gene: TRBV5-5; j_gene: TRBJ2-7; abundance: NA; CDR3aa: CASTPGLGPYEQYF; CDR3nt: TGTGCCAGCACCCCGGGACTAGGACCCTACGAGCAGTACTTC
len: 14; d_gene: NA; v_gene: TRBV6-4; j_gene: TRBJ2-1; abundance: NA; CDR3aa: CASSSGLTYNEQFF; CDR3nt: TGTGCCAGCAGTAGCGGTCTTACCTACAATGAGCAGTTCTTC
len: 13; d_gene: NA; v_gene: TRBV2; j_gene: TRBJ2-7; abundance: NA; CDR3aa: CASSEGRLYEQYF; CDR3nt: TGTGCCAGCAGTGAAGGCAGACTATACGAGCAGTACTTC
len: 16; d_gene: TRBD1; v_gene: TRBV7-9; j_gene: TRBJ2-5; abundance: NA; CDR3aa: CASSPRWDRNQETQYF; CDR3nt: TGTGCCAGCAGCCCTAGGTGGGACAGAAACCAAGAGACCCAGTACTTC
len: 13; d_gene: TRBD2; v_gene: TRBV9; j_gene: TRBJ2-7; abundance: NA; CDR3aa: CASSFTDGGEQYF; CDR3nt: TGTGCCAGCAGCTTCACGGACGGGGGGGAGCAGTACTTC
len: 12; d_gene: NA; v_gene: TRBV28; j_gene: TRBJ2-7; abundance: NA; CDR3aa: CASSSGSPEQYF; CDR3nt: TGTGCCAGCAGTTCAGGGTCTCCCGAGCAGTACTTC
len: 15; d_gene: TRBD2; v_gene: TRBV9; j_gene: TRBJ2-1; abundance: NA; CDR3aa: CASSVVGAGRNEQFF; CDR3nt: TGTGCCAGCAGCGTAGTGGGAGCGGGAAGGAATGAGCAGTTCTTC
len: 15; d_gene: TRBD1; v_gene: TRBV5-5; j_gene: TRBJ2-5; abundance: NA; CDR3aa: CASSLGMTGEETQYF; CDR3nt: TGTGCCAGCAGCTTGGGAATGACAGGGGAAGAGACCCAGTACTTC
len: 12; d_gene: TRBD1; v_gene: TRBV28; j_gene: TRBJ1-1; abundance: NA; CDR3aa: CASSPYRGGAFF; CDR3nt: TGTGCCAGCAGTCCCTACAGGGGAGGAGCTTTCTTT
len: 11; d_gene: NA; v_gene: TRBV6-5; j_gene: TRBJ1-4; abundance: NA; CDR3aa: CASSFGEKLFF; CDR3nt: TGTGCCAGCAGTTTCGGTGAAAAACTGTTTTTT
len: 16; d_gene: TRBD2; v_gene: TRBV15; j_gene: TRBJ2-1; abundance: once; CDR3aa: CATSRDVAGSYNEQFF; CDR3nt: TGTGCCACCAGCAGAGATGTAGCGGGGTCCTACAATGAGCAGTTCTTC
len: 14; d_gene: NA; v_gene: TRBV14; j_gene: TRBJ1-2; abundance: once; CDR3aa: CASSQAGSGYGYTF; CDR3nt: TGTGCCAGCAGCCAAGCGGGGTCGGGCTATGGCTACACCTTC
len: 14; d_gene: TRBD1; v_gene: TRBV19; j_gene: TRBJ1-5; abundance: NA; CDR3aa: CASNAGTENQPQHF; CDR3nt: TGTGCCAGTAATGCAGGGACAGAGAATCAGCCCCAGCATTTT
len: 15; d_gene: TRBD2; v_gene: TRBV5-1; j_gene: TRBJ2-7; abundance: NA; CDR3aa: CASSLVGGSAYEQYF; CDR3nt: TGCGCCAGCAGCTTGGTGGGAGGGAGCGCCTACGAGCAGTACTTC
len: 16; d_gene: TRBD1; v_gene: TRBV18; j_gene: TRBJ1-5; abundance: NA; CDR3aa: CASSAVQGMGNQPQHF; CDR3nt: TGTGCCAGCTCAGCGGTACAGGGGATGGGCAATCAGCCCCAGCATTTT
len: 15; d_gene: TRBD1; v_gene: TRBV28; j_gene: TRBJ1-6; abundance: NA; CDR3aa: CASSSPGTGNSPLHF; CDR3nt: TGTGCCAGCAGTTCCCCCGGGACAGGGAATTCACCCCTCCACTTT
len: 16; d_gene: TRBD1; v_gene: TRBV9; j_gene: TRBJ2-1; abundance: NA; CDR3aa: CASSATGGQGLNEQFF; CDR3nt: TGTGCCAGCAGCGCGACAGGGGGCCAAGGCTTAAATGAGCAGTTCTTC
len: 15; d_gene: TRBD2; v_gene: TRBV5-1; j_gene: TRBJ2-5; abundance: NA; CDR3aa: CASSLVPAGGETQYF; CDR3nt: TGCGCCAGCAGCTTGGTCCCAGCGGGAGGAGAGACCCAGTACTTC
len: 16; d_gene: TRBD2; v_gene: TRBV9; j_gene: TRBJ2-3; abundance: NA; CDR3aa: CASSVTPSGVADTQYF; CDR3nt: TGTGCCAGCAGCGTAACACCTAGCGGGGTGGCAGATACGCAGTATTTT